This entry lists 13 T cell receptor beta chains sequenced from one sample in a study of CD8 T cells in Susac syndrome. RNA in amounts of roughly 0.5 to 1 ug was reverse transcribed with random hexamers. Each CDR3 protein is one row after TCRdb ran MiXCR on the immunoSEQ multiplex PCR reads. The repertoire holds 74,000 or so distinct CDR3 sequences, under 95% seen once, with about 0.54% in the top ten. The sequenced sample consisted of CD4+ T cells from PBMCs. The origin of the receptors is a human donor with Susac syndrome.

The CDR3 loop reads CASSPGLERAQYF. The CDR3 DNA is TGTGCCAGCAGCCCGGGGTTGGAGCGGGCGCAGTACTTC. The chain joins TRBV5-4 to TRBJ2-7, with D tentatively TRBD2 (6 bases). The ends were cut back, 4 bases at V and 9 bases at J, with 17 bases in the middle. The CDR3 is 13 amino acids. Per germline, CDR1 SGHNT and CDR2 YYREEE (reference sequence).

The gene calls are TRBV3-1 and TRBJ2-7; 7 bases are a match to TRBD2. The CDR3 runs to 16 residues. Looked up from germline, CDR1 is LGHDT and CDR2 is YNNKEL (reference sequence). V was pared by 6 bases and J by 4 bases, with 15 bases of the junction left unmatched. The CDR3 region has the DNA TGTGCCAGCAGTCGTCACAGGAGCGGACTAGATTACGAGCAGTACTTC. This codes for CASSRHRSGLDYEQYF.

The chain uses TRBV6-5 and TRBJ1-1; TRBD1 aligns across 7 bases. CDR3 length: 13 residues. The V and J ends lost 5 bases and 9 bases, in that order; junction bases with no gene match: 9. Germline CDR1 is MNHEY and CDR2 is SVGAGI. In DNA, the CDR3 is TGTGCCAGCAGTCAGGGGACAGACCGACAAGCTTTCTTT. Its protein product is CASSQGTDRQAFF.

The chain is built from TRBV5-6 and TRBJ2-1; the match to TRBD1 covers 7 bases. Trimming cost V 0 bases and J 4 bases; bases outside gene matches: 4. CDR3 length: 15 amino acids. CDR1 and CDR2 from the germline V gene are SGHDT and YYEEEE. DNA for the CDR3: TGTGCCAGCAGCTTGGATGAGGACAGGTACAATGAGCAGTTCTTC. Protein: CASSLDEDRYNEQFF.

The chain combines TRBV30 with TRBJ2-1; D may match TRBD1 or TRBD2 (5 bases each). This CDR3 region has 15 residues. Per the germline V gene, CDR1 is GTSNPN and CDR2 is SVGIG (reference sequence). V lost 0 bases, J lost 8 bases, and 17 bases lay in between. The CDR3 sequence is CAWSVPGPPVYEQFF. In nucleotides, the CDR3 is TGTGCCTGGAGTGTTCCGGGACCCCCGGTCTATGAGCAGTTCTTC.

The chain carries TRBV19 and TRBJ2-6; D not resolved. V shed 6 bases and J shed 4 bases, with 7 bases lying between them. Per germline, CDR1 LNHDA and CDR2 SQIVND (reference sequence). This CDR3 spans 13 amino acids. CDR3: CASRKSGANVLTF. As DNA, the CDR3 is TGTGCCAGTAGAAAATCAGGGGCCAACGTCCTGACTTTC.

This CDR3 reads CASGLTGAYGYTF. The CDR3 DNA follows: TGTGCCAGCGGGTTAACAGGGGCCTATGGCTACACCTTC. The chain recombines TRBV6-5 with TRBJ1-2; 7 nucleotides align to TRBD1. The CDR3 runs to 13 residues. J gave up 4 bases and V 8 bases, and 7 bases lay outside the gene matches. From germline, CDR1 is MNHEY and CDR2 SVGAGI.

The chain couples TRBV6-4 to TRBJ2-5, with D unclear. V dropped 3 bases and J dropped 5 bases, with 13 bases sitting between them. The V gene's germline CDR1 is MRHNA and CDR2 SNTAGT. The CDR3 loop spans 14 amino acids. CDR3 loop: CASSDPDISETQYF. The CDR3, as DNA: TGTGCCAGCAGTGATCCCGACATTTCGGAGACCCAGTACTTC.

The CDR3 here is CASSLIAYEQYF. Here the CDR3 DNA reads TGTGCCAGCAGTCTCATAGCCTACGAGCAGTACTTC. The rearrangement uses TRBV28 and TRBJ2-7, with no clear D. In germline, CDR1 is MDHEN, CDR2 SYDVKM. The V gene lost 5 bases and the J gene lost 2 bases, with 7 bases spanning the gap. This CDR3 region has 12 residues.

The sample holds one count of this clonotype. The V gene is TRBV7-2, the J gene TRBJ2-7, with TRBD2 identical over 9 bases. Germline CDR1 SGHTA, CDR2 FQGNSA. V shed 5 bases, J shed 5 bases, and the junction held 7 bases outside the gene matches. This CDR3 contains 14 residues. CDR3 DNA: TGTGCCAGCAGCCTCGGACTAGCGCGGGACGAGCAGTACTTC. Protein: CASSLGLARDEQYF.

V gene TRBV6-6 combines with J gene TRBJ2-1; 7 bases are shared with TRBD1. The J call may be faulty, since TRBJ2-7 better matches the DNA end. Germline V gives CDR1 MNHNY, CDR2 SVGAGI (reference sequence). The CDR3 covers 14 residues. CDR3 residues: CASRSRDRGYEQYF. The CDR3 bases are TGTGCCAGCAGGTCTAGGGACAGAGGCTACGAGCAGTACTTC.

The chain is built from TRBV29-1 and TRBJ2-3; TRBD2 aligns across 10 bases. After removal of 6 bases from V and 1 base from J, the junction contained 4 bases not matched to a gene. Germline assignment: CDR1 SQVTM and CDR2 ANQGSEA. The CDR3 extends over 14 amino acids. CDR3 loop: CSVRTSGRTDTQYF. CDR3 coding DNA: TGCAGCGTCAGGACTAGCGGACGCACAGATACGCAGTATTTT.

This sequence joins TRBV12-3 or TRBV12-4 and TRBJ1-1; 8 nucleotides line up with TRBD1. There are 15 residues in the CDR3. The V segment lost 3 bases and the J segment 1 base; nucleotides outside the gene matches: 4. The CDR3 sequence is CASSFPGQANTEAFF. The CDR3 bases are TGTGCCAGCAGTTTCCCGGGACAGGCGAACACTGAAGCTTTCTTT.